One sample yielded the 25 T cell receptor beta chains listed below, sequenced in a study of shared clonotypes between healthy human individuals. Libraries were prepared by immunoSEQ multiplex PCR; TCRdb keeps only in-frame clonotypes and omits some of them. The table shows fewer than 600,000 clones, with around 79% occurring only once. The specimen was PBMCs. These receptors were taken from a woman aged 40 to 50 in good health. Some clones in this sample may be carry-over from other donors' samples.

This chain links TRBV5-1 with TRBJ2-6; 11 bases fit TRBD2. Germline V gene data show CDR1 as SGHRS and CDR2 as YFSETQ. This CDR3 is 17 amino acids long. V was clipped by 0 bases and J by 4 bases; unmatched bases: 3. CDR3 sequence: CASSLEASGRGANVLTF. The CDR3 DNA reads TGCGCCAGCAGCTTGGAGGCTAGCGGGAGGGGGGCCAACGTCCTGACTTTC.

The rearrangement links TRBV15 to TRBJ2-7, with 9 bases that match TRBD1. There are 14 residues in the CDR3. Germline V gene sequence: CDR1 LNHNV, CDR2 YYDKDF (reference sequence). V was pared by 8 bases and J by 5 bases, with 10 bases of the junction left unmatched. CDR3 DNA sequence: TGTGCCACCTCCGGGACAGGGTCATATCACGAGCAGTACTTC. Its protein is CATSGTGSYHEQYF.

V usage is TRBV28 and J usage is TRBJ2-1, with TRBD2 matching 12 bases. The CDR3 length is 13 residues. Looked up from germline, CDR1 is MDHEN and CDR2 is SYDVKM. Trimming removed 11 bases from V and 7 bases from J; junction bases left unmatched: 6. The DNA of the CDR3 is TGTGCCTCCGGGACTAGCGGGTGGAATGAGCAGTTCTTC. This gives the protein CASGTSGWNEQFF. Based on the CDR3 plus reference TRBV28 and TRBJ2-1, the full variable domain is DVKVTQSSRYLVKRTGEKVFLECVQDMDHENMFWYRQDPGLGLRLIYFSYDVKMKEKGDIPEGYSVSREKKERFSLILESASTNQTSMYLCASGTSGWNEQFFGPGTRLTVL.

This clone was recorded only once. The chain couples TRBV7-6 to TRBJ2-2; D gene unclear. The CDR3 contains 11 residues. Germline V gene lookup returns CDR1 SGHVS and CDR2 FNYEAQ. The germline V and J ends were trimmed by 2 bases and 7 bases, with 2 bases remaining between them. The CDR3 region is CASSLIGELFF. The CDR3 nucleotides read TGTGCCAGCAGCTTAATCGGGGAGCTGTTTTTT.

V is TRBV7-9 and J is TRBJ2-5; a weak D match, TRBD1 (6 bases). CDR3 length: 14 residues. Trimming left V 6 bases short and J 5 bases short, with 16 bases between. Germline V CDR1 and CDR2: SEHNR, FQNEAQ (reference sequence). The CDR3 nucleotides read TGTGCCAGCAGTTCGCGTCACAGGGTTGAGACCCAGTACTTC. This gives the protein CASSSRHRVETQYF.

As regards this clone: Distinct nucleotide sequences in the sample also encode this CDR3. The DNA of the CDR3 is TGCGCCAGCAGCTCACAAGGCTCTGGGGCCAACGTCCTGACTTTC. As protein: CASSSQGSGANVLTF. V is TRBV5-1 and J is TRBJ2-6, with D hard to call. This CDR3 region has 15 residues. V was trimmed by 3 bases and J by 0 bases, leaving 7 bases between them. Germline CDR1 is SGHRS and CDR2 is YFSETQ.

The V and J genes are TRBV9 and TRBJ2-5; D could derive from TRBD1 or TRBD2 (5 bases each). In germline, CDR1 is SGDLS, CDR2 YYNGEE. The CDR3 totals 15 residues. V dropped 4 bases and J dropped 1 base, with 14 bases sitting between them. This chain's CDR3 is CASSLEGQGQETQYF. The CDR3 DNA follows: TGTGCCAGCAGCCTCGAGGGGCAGGGCCAAGAGACCCAGTACTTC.

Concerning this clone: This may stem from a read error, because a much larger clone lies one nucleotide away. CDR3 DNA sequence: TGTGCCAGCAGTTCACAGGGGAACTCCTACGAGCAGTACTTC. Translated, it gives CASSSQGNSYEQYF. The chain recombines TRBV6-6 with TRBJ2-7; 7 bases line up with TRBD1. The V gene's germline CDR1 is MNHNY and CDR2 SVGAGI (reference sequence). Trimming removed 4 bases from V and 0 bases from J; junction bases left unmatched: 3. The CDR3 contains 14 residues.

CDR3 region: CASSLALGLAGGTDTQYF. The CDR3 coding sequence is TGTGCCAGCAGCTTAGCGCTCGGACTAGCGGGGGGCACAGATACGCAGTATTTT. The chain recombines TRBV7-6 with TRBJ2-3; 13 nucleotides line up with TRBD2. The CDR3 is 18 amino acids. The trim removed 0 bases at V and 1 base at J, leaving 4 bases unmatched. Germline loops: CDR1 SGHVS, CDR2 FNYEAQ.

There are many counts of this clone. For the CDR3, the DNA is TGTGCCAGCAGCCAACTAGAAGCCGGGGAGCTGTTTTTT. This gives the protein CASSQLEAGELFF. This sequence joins TRBV2 and TRBJ2-2; a weak D match, TRBD2 (5 bases). This CDR3 is 13 amino acids long. Germline V CDR1 and CDR2: SNHLY, FYNNEI. The V gene lost 6 bases and the J gene lost 6 bases, with 11 bases spanning the gap.

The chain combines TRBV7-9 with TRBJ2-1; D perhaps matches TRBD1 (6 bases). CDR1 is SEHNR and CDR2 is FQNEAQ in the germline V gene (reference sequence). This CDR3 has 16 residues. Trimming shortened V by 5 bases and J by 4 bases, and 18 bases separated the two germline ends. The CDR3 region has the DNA TGTGCCAGCAGCCCAACTGCAGGGGCTCGATACAATGAGCAGTTCTTC. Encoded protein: CASSPTAGARYNEQFF.

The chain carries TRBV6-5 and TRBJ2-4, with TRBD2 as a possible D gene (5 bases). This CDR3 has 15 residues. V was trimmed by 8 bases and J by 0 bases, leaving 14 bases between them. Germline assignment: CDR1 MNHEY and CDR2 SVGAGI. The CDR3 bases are TGTGCCAGCCGAGGGCGTGGACTAGCCAAAAACATTCAGTACTTC. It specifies CASRGRGLAKNIQYF.

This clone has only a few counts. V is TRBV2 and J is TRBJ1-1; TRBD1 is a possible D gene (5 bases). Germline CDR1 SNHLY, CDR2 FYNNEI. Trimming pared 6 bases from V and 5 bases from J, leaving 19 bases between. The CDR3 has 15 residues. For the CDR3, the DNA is TGTGCCAGCAGACAGAACCGGGACGGCCAAACTGAAGCTTTCTTT. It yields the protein CASRQNRDGQTEAFF.

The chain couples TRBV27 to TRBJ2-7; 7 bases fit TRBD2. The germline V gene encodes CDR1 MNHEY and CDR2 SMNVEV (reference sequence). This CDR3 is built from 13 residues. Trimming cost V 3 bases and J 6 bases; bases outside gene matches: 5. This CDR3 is CASSFRGGSEQYF. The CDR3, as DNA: TGTGCCAGCAGTTTCCGGGGAGGGAGCGAGCAGTACTTC.

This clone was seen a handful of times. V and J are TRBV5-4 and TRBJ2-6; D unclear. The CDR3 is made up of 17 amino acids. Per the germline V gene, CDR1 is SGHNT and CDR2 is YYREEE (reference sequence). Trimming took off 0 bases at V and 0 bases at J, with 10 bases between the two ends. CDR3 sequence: CASSLGGASSGANVLTF. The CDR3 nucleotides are TGTGCCAGCAGCTTGGGTGGCGCAAGCTCTGGGGCCAACGTCCTGACTTTC. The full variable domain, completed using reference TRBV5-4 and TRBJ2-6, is ETGVTQSPTHLIKTRGQQVTLRCSSQSGHNTVSWYQQALGQGPQFIFQYYREEENGRGNFPPRFSGLQFPNYSSELNVNALELDDSALYLCASSLGGASSGANVLTFGAGSRLTVL.

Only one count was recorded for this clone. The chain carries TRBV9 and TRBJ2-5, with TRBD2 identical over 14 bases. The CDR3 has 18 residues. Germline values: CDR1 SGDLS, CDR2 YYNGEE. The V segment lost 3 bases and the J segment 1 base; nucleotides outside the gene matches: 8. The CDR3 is CASSAGAGTSGSQETQYF. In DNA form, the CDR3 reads TGTGCCAGCAGCGCAGGGGCCGGGACTAGCGGGAGCCAAGAGACCCAGTACTTC.

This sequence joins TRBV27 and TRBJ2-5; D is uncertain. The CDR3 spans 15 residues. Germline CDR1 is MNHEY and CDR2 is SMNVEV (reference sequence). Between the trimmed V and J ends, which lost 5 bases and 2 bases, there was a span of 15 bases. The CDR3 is CASSPSVANQETQYF. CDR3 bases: TGTGCCAGCAGTCCTTCGGTGGCAAATCAAGAGACCCAGTACTTC.

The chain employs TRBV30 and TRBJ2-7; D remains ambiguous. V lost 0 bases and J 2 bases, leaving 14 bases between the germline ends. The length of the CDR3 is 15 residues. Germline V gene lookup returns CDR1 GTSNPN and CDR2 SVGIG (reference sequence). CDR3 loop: CAWSVPRPPAYEQYF. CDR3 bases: TGTGCCTGGAGTGTACCTCGGCCTCCGGCCTACGAGCAGTACTTC.

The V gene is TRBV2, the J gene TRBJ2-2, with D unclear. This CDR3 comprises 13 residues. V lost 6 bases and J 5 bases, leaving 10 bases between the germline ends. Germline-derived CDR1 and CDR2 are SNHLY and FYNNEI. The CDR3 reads CASRGTGTGELFF. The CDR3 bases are TGTGCCAGCAGGGGAACCGGAACCGGGGAGCTGTTTTTT.

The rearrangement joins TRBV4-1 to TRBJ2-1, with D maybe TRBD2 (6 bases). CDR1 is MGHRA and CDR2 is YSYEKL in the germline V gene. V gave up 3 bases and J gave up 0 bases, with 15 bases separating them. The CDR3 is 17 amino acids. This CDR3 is CASSQPRLVRSYNEQFF. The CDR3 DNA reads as TGCGCCAGCAGCCAGCCCCGACTAGTTCGCTCCTACAATGAGCAGTTCTTC.

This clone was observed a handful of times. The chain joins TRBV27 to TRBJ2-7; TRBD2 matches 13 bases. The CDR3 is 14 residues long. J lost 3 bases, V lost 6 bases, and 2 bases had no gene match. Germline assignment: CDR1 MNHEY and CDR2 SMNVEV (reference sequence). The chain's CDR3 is CASRRTSGSYEQYF. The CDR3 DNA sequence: TGTGCCAGCAGGCGGACTAGCGGGAGCTACGAGCAGTACTTC.

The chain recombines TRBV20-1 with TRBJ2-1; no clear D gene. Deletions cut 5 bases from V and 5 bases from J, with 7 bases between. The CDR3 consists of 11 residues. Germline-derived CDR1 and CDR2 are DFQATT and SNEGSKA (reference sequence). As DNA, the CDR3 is TGCAGTGCTGGGCCTCACAATGAGCAGTTCTTC. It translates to CSAGPHNEQFF.

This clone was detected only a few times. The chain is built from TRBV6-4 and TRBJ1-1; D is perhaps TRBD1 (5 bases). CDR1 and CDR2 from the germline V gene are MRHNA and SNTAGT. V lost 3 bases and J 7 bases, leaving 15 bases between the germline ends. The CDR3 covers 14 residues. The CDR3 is CASSERGENSEAFF. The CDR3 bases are TGTGCCAGCAGTGAGCGGGGGGAGAATAGTGAAGCTTTCTTT.

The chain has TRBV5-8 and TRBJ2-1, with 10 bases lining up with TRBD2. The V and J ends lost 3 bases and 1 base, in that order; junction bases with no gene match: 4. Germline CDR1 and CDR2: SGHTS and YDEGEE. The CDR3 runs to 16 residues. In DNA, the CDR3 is TGTGCCAGCAGCTCCGGGACTAGCGTGTCCTACAATGAGCAGTTCTTC. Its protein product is CASSSGTSVSYNEQFF.

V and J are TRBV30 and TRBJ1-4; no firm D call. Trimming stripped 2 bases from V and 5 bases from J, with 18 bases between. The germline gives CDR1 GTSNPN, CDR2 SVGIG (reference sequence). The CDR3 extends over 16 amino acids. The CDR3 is CAWSWGLGSGNEKLFF. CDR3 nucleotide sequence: TGTGCCTGGAGTTGGGGTTTGGGCAGCGGCAATGAAAAACTGTTTTTT.